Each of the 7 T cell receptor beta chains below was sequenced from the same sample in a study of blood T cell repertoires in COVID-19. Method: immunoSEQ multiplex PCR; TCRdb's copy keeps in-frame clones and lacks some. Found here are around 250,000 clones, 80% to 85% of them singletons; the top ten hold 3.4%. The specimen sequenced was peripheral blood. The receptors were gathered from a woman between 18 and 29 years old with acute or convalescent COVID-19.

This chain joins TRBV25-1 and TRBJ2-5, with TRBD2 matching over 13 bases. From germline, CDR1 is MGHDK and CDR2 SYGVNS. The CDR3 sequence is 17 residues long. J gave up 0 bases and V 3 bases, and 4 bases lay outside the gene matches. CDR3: CASSDLGLAGDQETQYF. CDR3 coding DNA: TGTGCCAGCAGTGATCTAGGACTAGCGGGAGACCAAGAGACCCAGTACTTC. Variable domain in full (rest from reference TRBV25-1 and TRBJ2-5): EADIYQTPRYLVIGTGKKITLECSQTMGHDKMYWYQQDPGMELHLIHYSYGVNSTEKGDLSSESTVSRIRTEHFPLTLESARPSHTSQYLCASSDLGLAGDQETQYFGPGTRLLVL.

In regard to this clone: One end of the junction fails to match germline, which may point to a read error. DNA for the CDR3: TGTGCTAGCAGCCCGCGGGACCAACTATCTGGGGCCAACGTCCTGACTTTC. It yields the protein CASSPRDQLSGANVLTF. The chain is built from TRBV7-7 and TRBJ2-6; a weak D match, TRBD2 (6 bases). There are 17 residues in the CDR3. Germline loops: CDR1 SSHAT, CDR2 FNYEAQ (reference sequence).

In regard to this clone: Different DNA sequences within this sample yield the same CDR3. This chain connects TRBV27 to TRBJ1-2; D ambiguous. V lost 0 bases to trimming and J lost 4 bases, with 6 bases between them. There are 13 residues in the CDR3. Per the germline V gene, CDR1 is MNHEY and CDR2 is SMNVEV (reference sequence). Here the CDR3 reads CASSLSGLYGYTF. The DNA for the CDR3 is TGTGCCAGCAGTTTATCTGGGCTCTATGGCTACACCTTC.

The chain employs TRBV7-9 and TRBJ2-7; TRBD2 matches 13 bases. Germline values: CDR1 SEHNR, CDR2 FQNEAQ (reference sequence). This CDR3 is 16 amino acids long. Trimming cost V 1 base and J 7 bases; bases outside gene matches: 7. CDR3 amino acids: CASSLVLAGGPREQYF. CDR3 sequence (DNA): TGTGCCAGCAGCTTAGTACTAGCGGGAGGGCCCAGGGAGCAGTACTTC.

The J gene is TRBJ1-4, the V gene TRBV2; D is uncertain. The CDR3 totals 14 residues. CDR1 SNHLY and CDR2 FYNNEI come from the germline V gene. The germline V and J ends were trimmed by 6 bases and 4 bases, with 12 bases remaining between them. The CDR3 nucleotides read TGTGCCAGCAGAGTGGGCGGACTTAATGAAAAACTGTTTTTT. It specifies CASRVGGLNEKLFF.

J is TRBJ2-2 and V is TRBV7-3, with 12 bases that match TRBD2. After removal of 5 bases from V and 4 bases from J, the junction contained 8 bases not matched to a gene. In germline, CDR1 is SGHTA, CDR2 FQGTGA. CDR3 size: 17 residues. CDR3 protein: CASSPSGLAGSTGELFF. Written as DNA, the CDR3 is TGTGCCAGCAGCCCCTCCGGACTAGCGGGGAGCACCGGGGAGCTGTTTTTT.

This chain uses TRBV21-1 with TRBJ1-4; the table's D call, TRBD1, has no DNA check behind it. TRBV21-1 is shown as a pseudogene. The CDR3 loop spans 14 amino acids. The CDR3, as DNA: TGTGCCAGCAGCACCCCCCCAGGGATTGAAAAACTGTTTTTT. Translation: CASSTPPGIEKLFF.